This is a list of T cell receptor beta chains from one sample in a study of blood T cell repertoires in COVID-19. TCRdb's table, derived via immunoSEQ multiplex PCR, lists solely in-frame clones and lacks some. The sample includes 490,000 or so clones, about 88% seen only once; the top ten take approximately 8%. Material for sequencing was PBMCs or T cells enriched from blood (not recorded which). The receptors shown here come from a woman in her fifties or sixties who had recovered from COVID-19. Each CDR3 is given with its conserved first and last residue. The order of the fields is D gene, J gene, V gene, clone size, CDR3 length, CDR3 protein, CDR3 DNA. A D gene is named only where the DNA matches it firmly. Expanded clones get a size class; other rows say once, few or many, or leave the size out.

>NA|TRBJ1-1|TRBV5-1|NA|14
CASSLTNSNTEAFF
TGCGCCAGCAGCTTGACGAATAGCAACACTGAAGCTTTCTTT
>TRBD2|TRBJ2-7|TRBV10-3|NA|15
CAISPPGLAGYEQYF
TGTGCCATCAGCCCACCGGGACTAGCGGGCTACGAGCAGTACTTC
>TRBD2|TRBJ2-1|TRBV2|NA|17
CASSEDGAGGPYNEQFF
TGTGCCAGCAGTGAAGATGGGGCGGGGGGCCCCTACAATGAGCAGTTCTTC
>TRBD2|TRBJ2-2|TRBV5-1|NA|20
CASSLALGSGGLRNTGELFF
TGCGCCAGCAGCTTGGCCTTGGGTAGCGGGGGATTACGGAACACCGGGGAGCTGTTTTTT
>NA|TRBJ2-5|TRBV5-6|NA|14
CASSWETSQETQYF
TGTGCCAGCAGCTGGGAGACAAGTCAAGAGACCCAGTACTTC
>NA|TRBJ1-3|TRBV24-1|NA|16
CATSLQGFGSGNTIYF
TGTGCCACCAGTCTTCAGGGGTTTGGCTCTGGAAACACCATATATTTT
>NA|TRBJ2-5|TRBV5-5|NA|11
CASSFYETQYF
TGTGCCAGCAGCTTCTATGAGACCCAGTACTTC
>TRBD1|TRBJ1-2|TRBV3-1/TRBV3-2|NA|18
CASSQALYRDRGHYGYTF
TGTGCCAGCAGCCAAGCCCTATACCGGGACAGGGGGCACTATGGCTACACCTTC
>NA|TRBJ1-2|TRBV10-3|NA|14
CAITGQTTGYGYTF
TGTGCCATCACCGGACAGACTACGGGGTATGGCTACACCTTC
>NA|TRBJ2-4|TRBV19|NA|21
CASSRFSPGTLSPITKNIQYF
TGTGCCAGTAGTAGATTTAGCCCCGGGACATTGAGCCCAATAACCAAAAACATTCAGTACTTC
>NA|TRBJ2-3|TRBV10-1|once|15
CASSPIASSTDTQYF
TGCGCCAGCAGCCCTATAGCGTCTTCCACAGATACGCAGTATTTT
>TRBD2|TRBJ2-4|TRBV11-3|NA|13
CASSRGGQNIQYF
TGTGCCAGCAGCCGGGGGGGCCAAAACATTCAGTACTTC
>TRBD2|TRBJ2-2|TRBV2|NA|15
CASRETSGGTGELFF
TGTGCCAGCCGCGAGACTAGCGGGGGAACCGGGGAGCTGTTTTTT
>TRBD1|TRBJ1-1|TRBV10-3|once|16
CAISERQGAGGTEAFF
TGTGCCATCAGTGAGCGACAGGGGGCAGGGGGGACTGAAGCTTTCTTT
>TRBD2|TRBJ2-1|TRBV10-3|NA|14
CAISRGTSPNEQFF
TGTGCCATCAGCCGCGGGACTAGCCCCAATGAGCAGTTCTTC
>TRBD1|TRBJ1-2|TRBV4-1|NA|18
CASSQGLPATGANYGYTF
TGCGCCAGCAGCCAAGGTCTCCCCGCGACAGGGGCCAACTATGGCTACACCTTC
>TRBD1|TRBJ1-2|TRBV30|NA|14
CACRTGTGVGGYTF
TGTGCCTGTCGAACCGGGACAGGGGTTGGTGGCTACACCTTC
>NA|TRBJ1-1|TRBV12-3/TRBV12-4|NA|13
CASSLVQGTEAFF
TGTGCCAGCAGTTTGGTGCAGGGCACTGAAGCTTTCTTT
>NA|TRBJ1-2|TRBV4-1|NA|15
CASSQEAGWNYGYTF
TGCGCCAGCAGCCAAGAGGCAGGGTGGAACTATGGCTACACCTTC
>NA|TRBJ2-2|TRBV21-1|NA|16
CASSKEPKPFTGELFF
TGTGCCAGCAGCAAAGAACCCAAGCCTTTTACCGGGGAGCTGTTTTTT
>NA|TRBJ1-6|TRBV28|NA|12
CASTQGLSPLHF
TGTGCCAGCACCCAGGGGTTATCACCCCTCCACTTT
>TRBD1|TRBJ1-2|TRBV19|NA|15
CASSLTGGTLYGYTF
TGTGCCAGTAGTTTGACAGGGGGAACCCTCTATGGCTACACCTTC
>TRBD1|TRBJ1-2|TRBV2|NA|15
CASSRGQAFNYGYTF
TGTGCCAGCAGTCGTGGACAGGCCTTTAACTATGGCTACACCTTC
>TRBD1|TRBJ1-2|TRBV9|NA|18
CASSAPGQGVKGNYGYTF
TGTGCCAGCAGCGCTCCGGGACAGGGGGTGAAAGGGAACTATGGCTACACCTTC
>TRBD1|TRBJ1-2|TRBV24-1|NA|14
CATSDRTGIYGYTF
TGTGCCACCAGTGACCGGACAGGCATTTATGGCTACACCTTC
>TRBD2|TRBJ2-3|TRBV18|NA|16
CASSPFGLAVLDTQYF
TGTGCCAGCTCACCATTCGGACTAGCGGTCCTTGATACGCAGTATTTT
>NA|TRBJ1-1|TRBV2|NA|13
CASSETANTEAFF
TGTGCCAGCAGTGAAACAGCGAACACTGAAGCTTTCTTT
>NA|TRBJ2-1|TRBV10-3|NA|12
CAILTGSNEQFF
TGTGCCATCTTGACAGGCAGCAATGAGCAGTTCTTC
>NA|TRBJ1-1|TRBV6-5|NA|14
CASSSRTRNTEAFF
TGTGCCAGCAGTTCCCGGACACGTAACACTGAAGCTTTCTTT
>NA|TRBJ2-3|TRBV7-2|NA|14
CATWGDPGTDTQYF
TGTGCCACCTGGGGGGATCCCGGCACAGATACGCAGTATTTT
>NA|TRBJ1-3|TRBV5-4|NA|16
CASSLGGLGSGNTIYF
TGTGCCAGCAGCTTGGGAGGGCTGGGTTCTGGAAACACCATATATTTT
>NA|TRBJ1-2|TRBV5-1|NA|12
CASSLGLYGYTF
TGCGCCAGCAGCTTGGGACTCTATGGCTACACCTTC
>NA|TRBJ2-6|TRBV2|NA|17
CASNWNRELSGANVLTF
TGTGCCAGCAATTGGAACAGGGAGCTCTCTGGGGCCAACGTCCTGACTTTC